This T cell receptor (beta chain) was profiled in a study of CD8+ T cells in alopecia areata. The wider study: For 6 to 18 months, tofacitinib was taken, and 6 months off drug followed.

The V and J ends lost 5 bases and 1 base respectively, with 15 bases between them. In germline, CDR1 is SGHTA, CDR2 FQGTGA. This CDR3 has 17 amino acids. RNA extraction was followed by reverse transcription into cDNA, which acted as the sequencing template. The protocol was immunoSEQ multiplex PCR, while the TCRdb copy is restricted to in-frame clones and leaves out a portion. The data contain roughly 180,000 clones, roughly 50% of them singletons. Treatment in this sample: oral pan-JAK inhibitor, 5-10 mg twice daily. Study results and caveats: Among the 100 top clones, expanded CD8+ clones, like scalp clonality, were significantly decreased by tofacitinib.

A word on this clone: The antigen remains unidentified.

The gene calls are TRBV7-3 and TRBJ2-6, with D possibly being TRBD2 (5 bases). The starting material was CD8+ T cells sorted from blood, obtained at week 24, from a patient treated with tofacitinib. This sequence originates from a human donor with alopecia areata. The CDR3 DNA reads TGTGCCAGCAGCCCACTTGTGGGGAGATCTGGGGCCAACGTCCTGACTTTC. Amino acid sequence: CASSPLVGRSGANVLTF.